The clone carrying this T cell receptor beta chain is labeled medium-sized. Its antigen is unidentified. The CDR3 end is not reached by the read, which stops 3 residues before it; the germline J gene fills it in. Germline V gene data show CDR1 as SGHDN and CDR2 as FVKESK. The CDR3 is 14 residues long. The data belong to a study of T cell clonality in common variable immunodeficiency. Study-wide results and limits: What drives increased CVID clonality needs T cell subpopulation sequencing. CVID subjects shared fewer TCRbeta clones than healthy controls did. Common variable immunodeficiency TCR beta sequences reportedly had fewer deletions and N-nucleotide insertions.

Caucasian heritage predominated among both patients and controls. Profiled with immunoSEQ multiplex PCR; TCRdb holds only in-frame clones, not every one. This sample includes about 45,000 clones with no singletons; its ten biggest clones take up 10%. The sample was peripheral blood mononuclear cells. The TCR sequence derives from a person aged 18-70 years in good health. J is TRBJ2-4 and V is TRBV14; tentative D call: TRBD1 (6 bases). CDR3 DNA (partial): TGTGCCAGCAGCCAAGGTAACAGGGCCCGGGAT. Its translation: CASSQGNRARD. The whole CDR3 sequence reads CASSQGNRARDQYF.